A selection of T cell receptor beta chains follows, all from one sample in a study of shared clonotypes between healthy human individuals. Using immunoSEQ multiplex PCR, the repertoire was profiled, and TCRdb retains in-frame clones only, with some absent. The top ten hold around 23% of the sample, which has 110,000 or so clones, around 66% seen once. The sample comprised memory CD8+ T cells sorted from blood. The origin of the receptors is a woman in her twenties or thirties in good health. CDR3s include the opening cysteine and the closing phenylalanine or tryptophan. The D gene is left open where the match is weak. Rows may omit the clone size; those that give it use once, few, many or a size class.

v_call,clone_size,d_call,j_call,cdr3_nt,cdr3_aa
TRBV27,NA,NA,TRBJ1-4,TGTGCCAGCTTTGACTATATAGGGGAAAAACTGTTTTTT,CASFDYIGEKLFF
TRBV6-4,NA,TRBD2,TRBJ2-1,TGTGCCAGCAGTAAAACAGCGGGAGAGGGAAATGAGCAGTTCTTC,CASSKTAGEGNEQFF
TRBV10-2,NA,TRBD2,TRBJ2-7,TGCGCCAGCAGACTAGCGAGTGAGCAGTACTTC,CASRLASEQYF
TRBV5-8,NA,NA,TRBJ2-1,TGTGCCAGCAGCTTGACAAGCGGATTCAATGAGCAGTTCTTC,CASSLTSGFNEQFF
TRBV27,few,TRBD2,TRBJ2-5,TGTGCCAGCAGTTTCTCGGGACTAGGGGAGACCCAGTACTTC,CASSFSGLGETQYF
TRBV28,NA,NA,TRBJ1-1,TGTGCCAGCAGCGATCAGTATGAAGCTTTCTTT,CASSDQYEAFF
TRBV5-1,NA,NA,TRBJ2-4,TGCGCCAGCAGCTTGGGCCAAGTGTTAGCCAAAAACATTCAGTACTTC,CASSLGQVLAKNIQYF
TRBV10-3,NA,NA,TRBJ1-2,TGTGCCATCAGTGTCCGGGCGAGGGGTGGCTACACCTTC,CAISVRARGGYTF
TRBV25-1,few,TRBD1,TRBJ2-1,TGTGCCAGCAGGCAGGGACAGGGGAGACATGAGCAGTTCTTC,CASRQGQGRHEQFF
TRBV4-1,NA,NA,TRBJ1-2,TGCGCCAGCAGCCTTAGTGAGACAGGAAACTATGGCTACACCTTC,CASSLSETGNYGYTF
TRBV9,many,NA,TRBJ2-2,TGTGCCAGCAGCGTAGTCACTACTGGGGAGCTGTTTTTT,CASSVVTTGELFF
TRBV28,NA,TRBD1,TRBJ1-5,TGTGCCAGCAGTGCCCGGGACAGGGGAATCAGCAATCAGCCCCAGCATTTT,CASSARDRGISNQPQHF
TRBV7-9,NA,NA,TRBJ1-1,TGTGCCAGCAAAATACTCGGGAAGTTGACTGAAGCTTTCTTT,CASKILGKLTEAFF
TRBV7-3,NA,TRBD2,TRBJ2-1,TGTGCCAGCAGCCTAGGAAGTCGGACTAGCATCTACAATGAGCAGTTCTTC,CASSLGSRTSIYNEQFF
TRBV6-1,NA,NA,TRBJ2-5,TGTGCCAGCAGTGAAGCGGAGGTAGAGACCCAGTACTTC,CASSEAEVETQYF
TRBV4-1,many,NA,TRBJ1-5,TGCGCCAGCAGCCAAGCATCAGGGCACAGCAATCAGCCCCAGCATTTT,CASSQASGHSNQPQHF
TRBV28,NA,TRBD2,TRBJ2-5,TGTGCCAGCAGTCGATGCCTTCCCGGGAGGGATCGGGAGACCCAGTACTTC,CASSRCLPGRDRETQYF
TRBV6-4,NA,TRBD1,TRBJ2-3,TGTGCCAGCAGTGACTCGAATTCAGGGGGCGCAGATACGCAGTATTTT,CASSDSNSGGADTQYF
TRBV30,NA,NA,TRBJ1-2,TGTGCCTGGAGTGACAGGGACGGCTACACCTTC,CAWSDRDGYTF
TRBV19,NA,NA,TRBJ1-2,TGTGCCAGTAGTATGGGAGCCAAACCCCTCTATGGCTACACCTTC,CASSMGAKPLYGYTF
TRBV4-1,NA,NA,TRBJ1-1,TGCGCCAGCAGCCCTTTCGGGTTGGAGGGGATAGGCACTGAAGCTTTCTTT,CASSPFGLEGIGTEAFF
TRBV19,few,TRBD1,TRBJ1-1,TGTGCCAGTAGTATCTGGACAGGGGGGATGAACACTGAAGCTTTCTTT,CASSIWTGGMNTEAFF
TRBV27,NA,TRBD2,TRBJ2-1,TGTGCCAGCAGTGTCGTGGGACTACCAATGAAGCAGTTCTTC,CASSVVGLPMKQFF
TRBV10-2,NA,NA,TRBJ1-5,TGCGCCAGCAGTCATGAGTGGTCCCGGGAGAGACGCAATCAGCCCCAGCATTTT,CASSHEWSRERRNQPQHF
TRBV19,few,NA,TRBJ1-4,TGTGCCAGCAGGGACCGAACTAATGAAAAACTGTTTTTT,CASRDRTNEKLFF
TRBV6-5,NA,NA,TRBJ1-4,TGTGCCACCACAGCAAACCTGGGTAATGAAAAACTGTTTTTT,CATTANLGNEKLFF
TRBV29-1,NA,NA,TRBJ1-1,TGCAGCGTTGACGACGGCCGGAACACTGAAGCTTTCTTT,CSVDDGRNTEAFF
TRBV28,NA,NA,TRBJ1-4,TGTGCCAGCAGTTTTCGGTGGTTGAAGGACACTGCAACTAATGAAAAACTGTTTTTT,CASSFRWLKDTATNEKLFF
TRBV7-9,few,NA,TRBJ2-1,TGTGCCAGCAGGATTGTGAATGAGCAGTTCTTC,CASRIVNEQFF
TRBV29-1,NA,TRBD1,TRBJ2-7,TGCAGCGTCTCACAGGGGGCCACCTACGAGCAGTACTTC,CSVSQGATYEQYF
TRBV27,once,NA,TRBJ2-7,TGTGCCAGCAGCCCGACAGGCCTCTACGAGCAGTACTTC,CASSPTGLYEQYF
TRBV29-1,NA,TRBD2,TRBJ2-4,TGCAGCGTTGATGCGGGGGACAAAAACATTCAGTACTTC,CSVDAGDKNIQYF
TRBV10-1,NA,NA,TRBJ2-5,TGCGCCGGAATAAGGGAAGCCACACAAGAGACCCAGTACTTC,CAGIREATQETQYF
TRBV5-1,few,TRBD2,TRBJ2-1,TGCGCCAGCAGCTCCCAGGGGCCCACTAGCGGTGAGCAGTTCTTC,CASSSQGPTSGEQFF
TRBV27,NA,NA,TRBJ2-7,TGTGCCAGCAGGGGGGCGGCGACAGTTAGCTCCTACGAGCAGTACTTC,CASRGAATVSSYEQYF
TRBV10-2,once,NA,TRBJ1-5,TGCGCCAGCAGTGTACGGGACAATCAGCCCCAGCATTTT,CASSVRDNQPQHF
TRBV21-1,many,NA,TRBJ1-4,TGTGCCAGCAGCAAAGCGGGAGTTATTGCAACTAATGAAAAACTGTTTTTT,CASSKAGVIATNEKLFF
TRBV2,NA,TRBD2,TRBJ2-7,TGTGCCAGCAGTACTAGCGGGAGGAGGTACGAGCAGTACTTC,CASSTSGRRYEQYF
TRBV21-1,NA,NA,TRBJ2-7,TGTGCCAGCAGCGCAATAGGGGAAGGCTACGAGCAGTACTTC,CASSAIGEGYEQYF
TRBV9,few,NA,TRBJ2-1,TGTGCCAGCAGCGTAGGGCTGAATGAGCAGTTCTTC,CASSVGLNEQFF
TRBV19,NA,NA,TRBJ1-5,TGTGCCAGTCGGGTCCGGGGCGACGGGGGGTATAGCAATCAGCCCCAGCATTTT,CASRVRGDGGYSNQPQHF
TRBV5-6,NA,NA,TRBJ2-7,TGTGCCAGCAGCTTGGCCGCAGGGGACGAGCAGTACTTC,CASSLAAGDEQYF
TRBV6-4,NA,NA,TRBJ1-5,TGTGCCAGCAGTGTGGGAAGCAATCAGCCCCAGCATTTT,CASSVGSNQPQHF
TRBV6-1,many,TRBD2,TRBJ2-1,TGTGCCAGCAGCTTAGCGGGAGGGTCCCCTAATGAGCAGTTCTTC,CASSLAGGSPNEQFF
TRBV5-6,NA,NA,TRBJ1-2,TGTGCCAGCACCTGGACTGGGACTAACTATGGCTACACCTTC,CASTWTGTNYGYTF
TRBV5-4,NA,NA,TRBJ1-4,TGTGCCAGCAGCTTGGAGACAGCTGAAAAACTGTTTTTT,CASSLETAEKLFF
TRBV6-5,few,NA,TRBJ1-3,TGTGCCAGCAGTTCCACAGGGATCGGAAACACCATATATTTT,CASSSTGIGNTIYF
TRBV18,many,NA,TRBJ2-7,TGTGCCAGCTCACCACGGCGGGAACTACCCTACGAGCAGTACTTC,CASSPRRELPYEQYF
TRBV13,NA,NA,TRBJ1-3,TGTGCCAGCAGCTTAGGCCTCAGGAAAAACAGAGGAGGAAACACCATATATTTT,CASSLGLRKNRGGNTIYF
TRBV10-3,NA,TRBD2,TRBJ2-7,TGTGCCATCAGTGGGCCTCTAGCGGGAGAAAATTACGAGCAGTACTTC,CAISGPLAGENYEQYF
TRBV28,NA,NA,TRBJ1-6,TGTGCCAGCACGCCGACTCTGGGGCGTTTTAATTCACCCCTCCACTTT,CASTPTLGRFNSPLHF
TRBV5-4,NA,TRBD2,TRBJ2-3,TGTGCCAGCAGGGAAAGCGGGACGGTGTCAGATACGCAGTATTTT,CASRESGTVSDTQYF
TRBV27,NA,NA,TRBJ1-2,TGTGCCAGCAGTCCTCCCCCCCGGAAGTATGGCTATGGCTACACCTTC,CASSPPPRKYGYGYTF
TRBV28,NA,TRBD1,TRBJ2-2,TGTGCCAGCAGCTTTCGGGACAGGGTTTATACCGGGGAGCTGTTTTTT,CASSFRDRVYTGELFF
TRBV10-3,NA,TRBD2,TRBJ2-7,TGTGCCATCAGTGAGAAGCGGGACCGGGCTCGGGAGCAGTACTTC,CAISEKRDRAREQYF
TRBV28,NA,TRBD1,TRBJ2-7,TGTGCCAGCAGCAACGACGACAGGGAACACTCCTACGAGCAGTACTTC,CASSNDDREHSYEQYF
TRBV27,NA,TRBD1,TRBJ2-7,TGTGCCAGCAGTTTATTTACAGGGGTCGAGCAGTACTTC,CASSLFTGVEQYF
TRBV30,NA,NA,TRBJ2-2,TGTGCCTGGAGTGGGATAACTAGCACTTATGGGCCCGGGGAGCTGTTTTTT,CAWSGITSTYGPGELFF
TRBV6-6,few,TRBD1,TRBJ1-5,TGTGCCAGCAGTTTCTGGGACAGGTCCCAGCCCCAGCATTTT,CASSFWDRSQPQHF